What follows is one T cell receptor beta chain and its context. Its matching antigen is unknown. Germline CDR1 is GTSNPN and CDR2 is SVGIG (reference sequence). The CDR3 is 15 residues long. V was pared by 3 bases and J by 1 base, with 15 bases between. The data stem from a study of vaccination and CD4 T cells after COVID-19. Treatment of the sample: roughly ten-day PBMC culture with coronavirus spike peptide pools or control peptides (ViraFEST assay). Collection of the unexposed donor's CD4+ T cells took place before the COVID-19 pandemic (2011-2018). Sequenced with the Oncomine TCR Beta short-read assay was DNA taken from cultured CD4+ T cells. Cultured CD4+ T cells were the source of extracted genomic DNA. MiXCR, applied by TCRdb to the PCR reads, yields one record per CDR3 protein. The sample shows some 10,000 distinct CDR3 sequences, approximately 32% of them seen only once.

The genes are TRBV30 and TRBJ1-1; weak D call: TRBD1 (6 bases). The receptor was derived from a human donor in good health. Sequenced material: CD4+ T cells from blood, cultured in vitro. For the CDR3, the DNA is TGTGCCTGGAGACTCATGTGGGGGGCGAACACTGAAGCTTTCTTT. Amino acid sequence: CAWRLMWGANTEAFF.